The source of this TCR beta chain is a study of blood T cell repertoires in COVID-19. CDR1 is SNHLY and CDR2 is FYNNEI in the germline V gene. With 7 bases removed from V and 0 bases from J, the gap between germline ends came to 10 bases. The CDR3 has 14 amino acids. As handled by the study authors: For nucleated cells, counts were estimated from reference gene primer amplification. Clones were sequenced by immunoSEQ multiplex PCR, and TCRdb holds only the in-frame ones, with some missing. Clone size and the V and J calls come from that table; the DNA yielded D and trimming. The sample gives 200,000 to 250,000 clones, nearly 90% of which show up once; about 12% is in the top ten.

This chain connects TRBV2 to TRBJ1-5; maybe TRBD1 (6 bases). This receptor was identified in a woman between 18 and 29 years old who had recovered from COVID-19. Material for sequencing was peripheral blood. The CDR3 loop is CASKTGHSNQPQHF. CDR3 bases: TGTGCCAGCAAAACAGGGCATAGCAATCAGCCCCAGCATTTT.